The 14 T cell receptor beta chains listed next were all sequenced from one sample in a study of OX40 agonist ivuxolimab in advanced cancers. Clones were sequenced by immunoSEQ multiplex PCR, and TCRdb holds only the in-frame ones, with some missing. The sample shows about 90,000 clones, about 90% of them seen only once. The material was CD4+ or CD8+ T cells sorted from blood, obtained in a trial of the OX40 agonist ivuxolimab. The receptors here all came from an adult with an advanced solid tumor such as melanoma, head and neck, liver or kidney cancer.

The genes are TRBV7-9 and TRBJ2-7, with TRBD2 as a possible D gene (6 bases). CDR3 size: 15 residues. Germline V gene data show CDR1 as SEHNR and CDR2 as FQNEAQ (reference sequence). The germline V and J ends were trimmed by 1 base and 1 base, with 11 bases remaining between them. The CDR3 is CASSLGGGLSYEQYF. CDR3 nucleotides: TGTGCCAGCAGCTTAGGCGGCGGACTATCCTACGAGCAGTACTTC.

A single count supports this clone. The chain combines TRBV19 with TRBJ2-1; a possible D gene is TRBD1 (5 bases). Germline CDR1 LNHDA, CDR2 SQIVND (reference sequence). The V end lost 1 base, the J end lost 12 bases, and 13 bases lay between the germline ends. The CDR3 consists of 13 residues. The CDR3 loop is CASSIGQFVGQFF. The CDR3 DNA follows: TGTGCCAGTAGTATAGGACAGTTCGTGGGGCAGTTCTTC.

The CDR3 region is CATSRRQETQYF. As DNA, the CDR3 is TGTGCCACCAGCAGACGGCAAGAGACCCAGTACTTC. The chain carries TRBV15 and TRBJ2-5, with D unresolved. V lost 2 bases and J 2 bases, leaving 3 bases between the germline ends. The CDR3 totals 12 residues. Looked up from germline, CDR1 is LNHNV and CDR2 is YYDKDF (reference sequence).

The chain combines TRBV19 with TRBJ1-2; no firm D call. Per germline, CDR1 LNHDA and CDR2 SQIVND (reference sequence). This CDR3 comprises 14 residues. V shed 2 bases and J shed 8 bases, with 15 bases lying between them. The CDR3 DNA sequence: TGTGCCAGTAGTATACCCCCGGAAAGGGTCGGCTACACCTTC. This encodes CASSIPPERVGYTF.

The chain combines TRBV10-1 with TRBJ2-2; weak D call: TRBD1 (6 bases). In germline, CDR1 is WNHNN, CDR2 SYGVQD (reference sequence). V dropped 4 bases and J dropped 6 bases, with 15 bases sitting between them. CDR3 length: 15 residues. For the CDR3, the DNA is TGCGCCAGCAGTGGCTCCAACCCAGGGGCCGGGGAGCTGTTTTTT. This encodes CASSGSNPGAGELFF.

The V call is TRBV19, the J call TRBJ2-1; D not certain. From germline, CDR1 is LNHDA and CDR2 SQIVND (reference sequence). Between the trimmed V and J ends, which lost 3 bases and 10 bases, there was a span of 13 bases. The CDR3 runs 13 residues. The CDR3 DNA sequence: TGTGCCAGTAGTATGGAAGGCGTTACCGAGCAGTTCTTC. Amino acid sequence: CASSMEGVTEQFF.

The genes are TRBV18 and TRBJ1-1; D gene ambiguous. The V and J ends lost 3 bases and 6 bases respectively, with 8 bases between them. This CDR3 is built from 12 residues. CDR1 and CDR2 (germline): KGHSH, LQKENI. For the CDR3, the DNA is TGTGCCAGCTCACCCTTACCGCCTGAAGCTTTCTTT. Translating it yields CASSPLPPEAFF.

The chain has TRBV11-2 and TRBJ2-7, with 10 bases lining up with TRBD1. CDR3 length equals 18 residues. CDR1 and CDR2 (germline): SGHAT, FQNNGV. The V and J ends lost 6 bases and 4 bases, in that order; junction bases with no gene match: 18. CDR3 protein: CASSPNSRDRGGIYEQYF. The CDR3 DNA follows: TGTGCCAGCAGTCCTAATTCCCGGGACAGGGGCGGGATTTACGAGCAGTACTTC. Full variable domain (outside the CDR3, taken from reference TRBV11-2 and TRBJ2-7): EAGVAQSPRYKIIEKRQSVAFWCNPISGHATLYWYQQILGQGPKLLIQFQNNGVVDDSQLPKDRFSAERLKGVDSTLKIQPAKLEDSAVYLCASSPNSRDRGGIYEQYFGPGTRLTVT.

The chain is built from TRBV5-4 and TRBJ1-2; maybe TRBD1 (6 bases). V was pared by 9 bases and J by 6 bases, with 21 bases between. The CDR3 is 14 amino acids. Germline-derived CDR1 and CDR2 are SGHNT and YYREEE (reference sequence). The CDR3 region is CATSVVGGANGYTF. CDR3 in DNA: TGTGCCACCTCAGTTGTGGGGGGCGCGAATGGCTACACCTTC.

This chain joins TRBV27 and TRBJ2-1; 7 positions agree with TRBD2. Germline V gene sequence: CDR1 MNHEY, CDR2 SMNVEV (reference sequence). CDR3 length: 15 residues. Unmatched junction bases numbered 7, after V lost 6 bases and J lost 2 bases. The DNA for the CDR3 is TGTGCCAGCAGGGGAGCGGGATCCGCCTACAATGAGCAGTTCTTC. Translation gives CASRGAGSAYNEQFF.

The rearrangement joins TRBV9 to TRBJ2-2; D perhaps matches TRBD2 (5 bases). CDR1 is SGDLS, CDR2 YYNGEE, per germline. This CDR3 has 16 residues. V lost 0 bases to trimming and J lost 0 bases, with 9 bases between them. CDR3 amino acids: CASSVGVASNTGELFF. CDR3 bases: TGTGCCAGCAGCGTAGGCGTAGCGTCGAACACCGGGGAGCTGTTTTTT. Full variable domain (outside the CDR3, taken from reference TRBV9 and TRBJ2-2): DSGVTQTPKHLITATGQRVTLRCSPRSGDLSVYWYQQSLDQGLQFLIQYYNGEERAKGNILERFSAQQFPDLHSELNLSSLELGDSALYFCASSVGVASNTGELFFGEGSRLTVL.

This chain joins TRBV5-1 and TRBJ2-3; no reliable D call. Trimming pared 4 bases from V and 3 bases from J, leaving 9 bases between. This CDR3 region has 13 residues. Germline-derived CDR1 and CDR2 are SGHRS and YFSETQ. CDR3 sequence (DNA): TGCGCCAGCAGCGCTAGGGAAACAGATACGCAGTATTTT. Translation gives CASSARETDTQYF.

The chain is built from TRBV30 and TRBJ1-5; D unresolved. CDR1 and CDR2 from the germline V gene are GTSNPN and SVGIG (reference sequence). The length of the CDR3 is 13 residues. Trimming took 2 bases from V and 3 from J, leaving 8 bases between them. Here the CDR3 DNA reads TGTGCCTGGAGTTTGTCAGTCAATCAGCCCCAGCATTTT. It is translated as CAWSLSVNQPQHF.

The rearrangement links TRBV7-9 to TRBJ2-5, with D perhaps TRBD2 (6 bases). This CDR3 spans 13 amino acids. CDR1 is SEHNR and CDR2 is FQNEAQ in the germline V gene (reference sequence). Trimming stripped 3 bases from V and 5 bases from J, with 10 bases between. CDR3 amino acids: CASSLGLAETQYF. CDR3 coding DNA: TGTGCCAGCAGCTTGGGGCTAGCGGAGACCCAGTACTTC.